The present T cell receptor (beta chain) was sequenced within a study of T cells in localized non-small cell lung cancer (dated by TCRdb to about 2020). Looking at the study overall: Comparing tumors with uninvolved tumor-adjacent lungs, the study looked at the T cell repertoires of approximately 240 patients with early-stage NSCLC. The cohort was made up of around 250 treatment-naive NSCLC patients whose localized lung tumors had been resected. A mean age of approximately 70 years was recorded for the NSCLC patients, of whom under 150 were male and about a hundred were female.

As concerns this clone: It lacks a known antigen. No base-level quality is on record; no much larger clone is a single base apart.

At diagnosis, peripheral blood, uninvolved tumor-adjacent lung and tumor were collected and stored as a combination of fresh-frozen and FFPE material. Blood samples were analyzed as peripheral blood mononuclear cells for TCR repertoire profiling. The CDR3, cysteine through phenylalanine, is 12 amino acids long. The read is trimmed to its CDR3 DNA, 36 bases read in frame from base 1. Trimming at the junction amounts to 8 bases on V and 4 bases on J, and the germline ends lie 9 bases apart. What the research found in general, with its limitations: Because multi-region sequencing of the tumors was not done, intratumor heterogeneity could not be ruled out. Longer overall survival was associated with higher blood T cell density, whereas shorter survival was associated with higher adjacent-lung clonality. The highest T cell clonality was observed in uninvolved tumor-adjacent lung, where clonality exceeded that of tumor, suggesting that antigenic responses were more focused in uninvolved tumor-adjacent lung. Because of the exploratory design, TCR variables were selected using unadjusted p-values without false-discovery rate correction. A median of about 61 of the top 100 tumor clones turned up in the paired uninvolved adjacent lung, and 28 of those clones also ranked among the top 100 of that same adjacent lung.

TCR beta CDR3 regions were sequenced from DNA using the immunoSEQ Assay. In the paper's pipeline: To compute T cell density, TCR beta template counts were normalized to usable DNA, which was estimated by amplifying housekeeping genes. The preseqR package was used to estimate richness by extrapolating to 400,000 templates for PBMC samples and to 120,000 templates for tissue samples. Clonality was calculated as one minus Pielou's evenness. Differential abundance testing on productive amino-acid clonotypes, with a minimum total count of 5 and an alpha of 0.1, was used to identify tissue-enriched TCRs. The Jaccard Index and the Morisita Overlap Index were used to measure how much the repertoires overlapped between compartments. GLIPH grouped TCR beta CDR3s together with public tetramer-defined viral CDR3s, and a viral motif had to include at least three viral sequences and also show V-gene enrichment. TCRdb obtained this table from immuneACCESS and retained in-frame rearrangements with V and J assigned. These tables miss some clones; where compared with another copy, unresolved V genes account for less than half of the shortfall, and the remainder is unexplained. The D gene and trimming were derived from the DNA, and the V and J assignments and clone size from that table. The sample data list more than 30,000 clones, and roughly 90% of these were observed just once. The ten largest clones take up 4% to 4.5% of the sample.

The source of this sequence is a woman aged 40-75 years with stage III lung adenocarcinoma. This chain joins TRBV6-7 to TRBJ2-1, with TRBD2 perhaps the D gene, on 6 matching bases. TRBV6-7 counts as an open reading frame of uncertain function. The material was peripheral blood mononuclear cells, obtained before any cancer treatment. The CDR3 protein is CASRDSYNEQFF. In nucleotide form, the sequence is TGTGCCAGCCGGGACTCATACAATGAGCAGTTCTTC.